These 30 T cell receptor beta chains were all obtained from the same sample, sequenced in a study of T cells in tumors after PD-1 blockade. Method: immunoSEQ multiplex PCR; TCRdb's copy keeps in-frame clones and lacks some. The sample has roughly 50,000 clones; roughly 73% are singletons. This specimen consisted of PBMCs, obtained before anti-PD-1 treatment. All receptors derive from a human donor with basal cell carcinoma.

This clone was detected once. This chain links TRBV30 with TRBJ2-7; TRBD2 might be the D (5 bases). Germline CDR1 and CDR2: GTSNPN and SVGIG (reference sequence). The CDR3 is 11 amino acids. V gave up 4 bases and J gave up 6 bases, with 10 bases separating them. The chain's CDR3 is CAWTGGSEQYF. CDR3 DNA sequence: TGTGCCTGGACCGGAGGCTCCGAGCAGTACTTC.

The chain combines TRBV29-1 with TRBJ2-6; 7 positions agree with TRBD2. In germline, CDR1 is SQVTM, CDR2 ANQGSEA. There are 16 residues in the CDR3. Trimming cost V 3 bases and J 2 bases; bases outside gene matches: 7. The CDR3 DNA reads as TGCAGCGTTGATGCGGGAGCTAGGCCTGGGGCCAACGTCCTGACTTTC. Its protein is CSVDAGARPGANVLTF.

The chain has TRBV2 and TRBJ1-5; tentative D call: TRBD1 (5 bases). CDR1 is SNHLY and CDR2 is FYNNEI in the germline V gene. V gave up 4 bases and J gave up 3 bases, with 10 bases separating them. The CDR3 is made up of 14 amino acids. The CDR3 loop is CASSVTVTNQPQHF. The CDR3 DNA is TGTGCCAGCAGTGTGACAGTCACCAATCAGCCCCAGCATTTT.

The chain joins TRBV5-1 to TRBJ2-3; no reliable D call. V lost 3 bases and J 4 bases, leaving 6 bases between the germline ends. CDR1 SGHRS and CDR2 YFSETQ come from the germline V gene. The CDR3 totals 12 residues. The CDR3 DNA reads as TGCGCCAGCAGCTCCCCTGCAGATACGCAGTATTTT. It specifies CASSSPADTQYF.

The chain carries TRBV6-1 and TRBJ1-1, with TRBD1 identical over 8 bases. Germline V gene lookup returns CDR1 MNHNS and CDR2 SASEGT. CDR3 length: 16 residues. The ends lost 3 bases at V and 5 bases at J; junction bases unmatched: 11. For the CDR3, the DNA is TGTGCCAGCAGTGATTACTACAGGGGGGTCGGGACTGAAGCTTTCTTT. Translation gives CASSDYYRGVGTEAFF.

The chain combines TRBV6-5 with TRBJ1-2; the D gene is possibly TRBD1 (5 bases). The V gene lost 3 bases and the J gene lost 6 bases, with 11 bases spanning the gap. This CDR3 has 13 amino acids. Per germline, CDR1 MNHEY and CDR2 SVGAGI. The CDR3 DNA sequence: TGTGCCAGCAGTTATCGGGGGGTCCATGGCTACACCTTC. Its translation: CASSYRGVHGYTF.

This rearrangement joins TRBV7-9 to TRBJ1-2; TRBD1 is a possible D gene (6 bases). Trimming pared 1 base from V and 5 bases from J, leaving 8 bases between. CDR3 length: 13 amino acids. CDR1 is SEHNR and CDR2 is FQNEAQ in the germline V gene (reference sequence). The CDR3 region is CASSLVGGYGYTF. CDR3 DNA: TGTGCCAGCAGCTTAGTAGGGGGATATGGCTACACCTTC. The complete variable domain, with remaining parts taken from reference TRBV7-9 and TRBJ1-2, reads DTGVSQNPRHKITKRGQNVTFRCDPISEHNRLYWYRQTLGQGPEFLTYFQNEAQLEKSRLLSDRFSAERPKGSFSTLEIQRTEQGDSAMYLCASSLVGGYGYTFGSGTRLTVV.

This clone was recorded a few times. CDR3 sequence (DNA): TGTGCCAGCTCTCCCGCGGGAGGGAGGAGCAATGAGCAGTTCTTC. Protein product: CASSPAGGRSNEQFF. The genes are TRBV18 and TRBJ2-1; 9 nucleotides agree with TRBD2. Germline lookup yields CDR1 KGHSH and CDR2 LQKENI. Germline trimming cut 6 bases from V and 6 bases from J; bases unmatched to any gene: 9. The CDR3 totals 15 residues.

The chain carries TRBV28 and TRBJ2-3, with 9 bases fitting TRBD2. From germline, CDR1 is MDHEN and CDR2 SYDVKM. V lost 6 bases and J lost 8; bases outside the gene matches: 21. CDR3 length: 18 residues. The CDR3 DNA reads TGTGCCAGCAGCCCCCTCTTAGCGGGAGTTGGTCTTTCGAGTACGCAGTATTTT. It yields the protein CASSPLLAGVGLSSTQYF.

V is TRBV5-1 and J is TRBJ2-6; TRBD1 aligns across 7 bases. Losses at the gene ends were 3 bases for V and 1 base for J; bases not matched to a gene: 10. This CDR3 is built from 18 residues. CDR1 and CDR2 from the germline V gene are SGHRS and YFSETQ. The CDR3 is CASSWGQRTGSGANVLTF. The CDR3 bases are TGCGCCAGCAGCTGGGGACAGCGAACGGGGTCTGGGGCCAACGTCCTGACTTTC.

This clone has only one observation. The genes are TRBV28 and TRBJ1-2; D unresolved. V was shortened by 3 bases and J by 9 bases, with 20 bases between the two germline ends. Germline values: CDR1 MDHEN, CDR2 SYDVKM. CDR3 length: 15 residues. In DNA, the CDR3 is TGTGCCAGCAGTTTGGCTCGGGCCTCCCTGAGGAGCTACACCTTC. Protein sequence: CASSLARASLRSYTF.

The V gene is TRBV9, the J gene TRBJ2-5, with unresolved D. The CDR3 is 11 residues long. Germline loops: CDR1 SGDLS, CDR2 YYNGEE. V gave up 3 bases and J gave up 7 bases, with 7 bases separating them. The CDR3 protein is CASSAGGTQYF. DNA for the CDR3: TGTGCCAGCAGCGCAGGTGGGACCCAGTACTTC.

The sample holds a few counts of this clone. Other DNA sequences in this sample translate to the same CDR3. The chain carries TRBV7-9 and TRBJ1-1; D possibly corresponds to TRBD1 (5 bases). V lost 1 base, J lost 0 bases, and 6 bases lay in between. This CDR3 contains 14 residues. Germline V gene data show CDR1 as SEHNR and CDR2 as FQNEAQ (reference sequence). CDR3 DNA: TGTGCCAGCAGCTTAGAGGGGCTGAACACTGAAGCTTTCTTT. Residues: CASSLEGLNTEAFF.

This clone has only a few counts. The chain is built from TRBV30 and TRBJ1-5, with D unclear. The CDR3 runs 12 residues. In germline, CDR1 is GTSNPN, CDR2 SVGIG (reference sequence). Trimming left V 2 bases short and J 8 bases short, with 10 bases between. The CDR3 DNA reads as TGTGCCTGGAGTCGGCAGTCGGAGCCCCAGCATTTT. It codes for CAWSRQSEPQHF.

V and J are TRBV4-1 and TRBJ1-4; D is undetermined. Deletions cut 0 bases from V and 8 bases from J, with 10 bases between. The CDR3 loop spans 14 amino acids. CDR1 and CDR2 from the germline V gene are MGHRA and YSYEKL. CDR3 loop: CASSQERSREKLFF. Here the CDR3 DNA reads TGCGCCAGCAGCCAAGAAAGGAGTAGGGAAAAACTGTTTTTT.

The gene calls are TRBV20-1 and TRBJ2-7, with unresolved D. CDR1 and CDR2 (germline): DFQATT, SNEGSKA (reference sequence). This CDR3 is built from 12 residues. Trimming stripped 3 bases from V and 5 bases from J, with 11 bases between. The CDR3 DNA is TGCAGTGCTAGTTCATCGAGGAACGAGCAGTACTTC. Residues: CSASSSRNEQYF.

V is TRBV6-5 and J is TRBJ2-2; the D is unclear. This CDR3 region has 15 residues. Germline CDR1 and CDR2: MNHEY and SVGAGI. V shed 0 bases and J shed 0 bases, with 5 bases lying between them. The CDR3 spells CASSYSRANTGELFF. The CDR3 DNA reads TGTGCCAGCAGTTACTCGAGAGCGAACACCGGGGAGCTGTTTTTT.

The chain has TRBV30 and TRBJ1-4, with D uncertain. CDR3 length: 13 residues. Germline V CDR1 and CDR2: GTSNPN, SVGIG (reference sequence). Between the trimmed V and J ends, which lost 0 bases and 4 bases, there was a span of 6 bases. CDR3 DNA sequence: TGTGCCTGGAGTGTAGGGATTAATGAAAAACTGTTTTTT. It codes for CAWSVGINEKLFF.

The chain couples TRBV6-6 to TRBJ1-1, with 8 bases aligning to TRBD1. This CDR3 spans 16 amino acids. Germline assignment: CDR1 MNHNY and CDR2 SVGAGI (reference sequence). Unmatched junction bases numbered 9, after V lost 6 bases and J lost 0 bases. CDR3 coding DNA: TGTGCCAGCAGCCACGGACAGGGAGGAATGAACACTGAAGCTTTCTTT. Protein product: CASSHGQGGMNTEAFF.

The rearrangement joins TRBV18 to TRBJ2-7; the D is unclear. This CDR3 spans 16 amino acids. Trimming removed 1 base at V and 3 bases at J, with 16 bases between. Looked up from germline, CDR1 is KGHSH and CDR2 is LQKENI. The CDR3 sequence: CASSPRGPNVLYEQYF. In DNA, the CDR3 is TGTGCCAGCTCACCACGAGGACCCAATGTTCTCTACGAGCAGTACTTC.

The J gene is TRBJ1-2, the V gene TRBV9; tentative D call: TRBD1 (5 bases). Deletions cut 1 base from V and 4 bases from J, with 14 bases between. The CDR3 runs 15 residues. Germline-derived CDR1 and CDR2 are SGDLS and YYNGEE. The CDR3, as DNA: TGTGCCAGCAGCGTATCCCCCACAGGCACCTATGGCTACACCTTC. Residues: CASSVSPTGTYGYTF.

This clone was observed a few times. This rearrangement joins TRBV10-1 to TRBJ1-5; D is unresolved. Germline V gene data show CDR1 as WNHNN and CDR2 as SYGVQD (reference sequence). The germline V and J ends were trimmed by 3 bases and 9 bases, with 9 bases remaining between them. The CDR3 runs to 12 residues. The CDR3 DNA sequence: TGCGCCAGCAGTGATAGCGGGCGGCCCCAGCATTTT. Its translation is CASSDSGRPQHF.

The gene calls are TRBV9 and TRBJ2-3, with 8 bases fitting TRBD2. This CDR3 has 14 amino acids. The J segment lost 4 bases and the V segment lost 3 bases, leaving 4 bases of the junction unmatched. CDR1 is SGDLS and CDR2 is YYNGEE in the germline V gene. The CDR3 bases are TGTGCCAGCAGCGGGACTAGCTTCCCAGATACGCAGTATTTT. Protein product: CASSGTSFPDTQYF.

Comments on this clone: This CDR3 is also generated by other DNA sequences in the sample. The chain uses TRBV10-1 and TRBJ2-2; tentatively, D is TRBD1 (6 bases). V lost 5 bases, J lost 4 bases, and 11 bases lay in between. CDR3 length: 14 amino acids. Germline V CDR1 and CDR2: WNHNN, SYGVQD (reference sequence). For the CDR3, the DNA is TGCGCCAGCAGTTCAGGGGTGACCACCGGGGAGCTGTTTTTT. Its protein is CASSSGVTTGELFF.

CDR3 in amino acids: CASRGTSGNEKLFF. The DNA of the CDR3 is TGTGCCAGCAGGGGGACATCGGGTAATGAAAAACTGTTTTTT. The rearrangement joins TRBV6-5 to TRBJ1-4; maybe TRBD1 (6 bases). CDR1 and CDR2 (germline): MNHEY, SVGAGI. The CDR3 is 14 amino acids. V was shortened by 6 bases and J by 4 bases, with 12 bases between the two germline ends.

The rearrangement uses TRBV5-1 and TRBJ2-1; TRBD2 is a possible D gene (5 bases). The CDR3 is 14 residues long. V dropped 2 bases and J dropped 12 bases, with 18 bases sitting between them. The germline gives CDR1 SGHRS, CDR2 YFSETQ. DNA of the CDR3: TGCGCCAGCAGCTTTGAAAGCGGTCTACAATCGCAGTTCTTC. This codes for CASSFESGLQSQFF.

The V and J genes are TRBV24-1 and TRBJ2-7; TRBD2 matches at 10 bases. Germline V gene sequence: CDR1 KGHDR, CDR2 SFDVKD. This CDR3 is 16 amino acids long. V was pared by 1 base and J by 4 bases, with 6 bases of the junction left unmatched. CDR3 in amino acids: CATSDFSASGRYEQYF. The CDR3 bases are TGTGCCACCAGTGATTTCTCGGCTAGCGGGAGATACGAGCAGTACTTC.

The V gene is TRBV5-1, the J gene TRBJ2-2, with a tentative D call TRBD1 (5 bases). Between the trimmed V and J ends, which lost 4 bases and 6 bases, there was a span of 13 bases. Germline CDR1 is SGHRS and CDR2 is YFSETQ. This CDR3 has 14 amino acids. The CDR3 loop reads CASSPRQPAGELFF. DNA for the CDR3: TGCGCCAGCAGCCCGAGACAGCCTGCCGGGGAGCTGTTTTTT.

This chain uses TRBV28 with TRBJ1-1; D not resolved. The V gene lost 6 bases and the J gene lost 5 bases, with 16 bases spanning the gap. The CDR3 consists of 14 residues. Per germline, CDR1 MDHEN and CDR2 SYDVKM. The CDR3 spells CASREGGSLTEAFF. The CDR3 DNA reads TGTGCCAGCAGGGAGGGAGGGTCTTTGACTGAAGCTTTCTTT.

The gene calls are TRBV5-4 and TRBJ2-7; 7 bases match TRBD1. The junction had 5 bases not matched to a gene; V was cut back by 1 base and J by 4 bases. This CDR3 region has 14 residues. Germline V gene data show CDR1 as SGHNT and CDR2 as YYREEE (reference sequence). This CDR3 is CASSLTGALYEQYF. The CDR3, as DNA: TGTGCCAGCAGCTTGACAGGGGCCCTATACGAGCAGTACTTC.